The 17 T cell receptor beta chains below all came from one sample that was sequenced in a study of blood T cell repertoires in COVID-19. Here immunoSEQ multiplex PCR was the method, and the copy in TCRdb shows in-frame clones only, minus some. Of roughly 310,000 clones in the sample, 88% are singletons; the top ten hold roughly 4%. The source material was peripheral blood. These receptors were collected from a woman in her forties or fifties with active or convalescent COVID-19.

This clone was counted a few times. The chain links TRBV7-2 to TRBJ2-7, with 8 bases aligning to TRBD1. Germline lookup yields CDR1 SGHTA and CDR2 FQGNSA. The CDR3 spans 14 residues. The ends lost 5 bases at V and 4 bases at J; junction bases unmatched: 7. The CDR3 region has the DNA TGTGCCAGCAGCCCAAGGACAGGGAATTACGAGCAGTACTTC. As protein: CASSPRTGNYEQYF.

In this sample, this clone turned up a few times. The CDR3 region is CASSHDRDEQYF. CDR3 in DNA: TGTGCCAGCAGCCACGACAGGGACGAGCAGTACTTC. The V call is TRBV7-8, the J call TRBJ2-7; 7 nucleotides line up with TRBD1. CDR1 SGHVS and CDR2 FQNEAQ come from the germline V gene. The CDR3 runs to 12 residues. J gave up 5 bases and V 5 bases, and 3 bases lay outside the gene matches.

This chain links TRBV7-9 with TRBJ1-2, with D unclear. Germline V gene sequence: CDR1 SEHNR, CDR2 FQNEAQ (reference sequence). V was shortened by 5 bases and J by 7 bases, with 14 bases between the two germline ends. The CDR3 length is 13 residues. CDR3 protein: CASSPTGDGGYTF. Here the CDR3 DNA reads TGTGCCAGCAGCCCGACGGGAGACGGTGGCTACACCTTC.

The chain recombines TRBV5-4 with TRBJ2-1, with 8 bases aligning to TRBD2. CDR3 length equals 15 residues. Losses at the gene ends were 1 base for V and 9 bases for J; bases not matched to a gene: 9. Germline CDR1 reads SGHNT; CDR2 reads YYREEE (reference sequence). As DNA, the CDR3 is TGTGCCAGCAGCTTGAACAGCGGGAGAGGGCGTGAGCAGTTCTTC. As protein: CASSLNSGRGREQFF.

This chain connects TRBV30 to TRBJ1-6; weak D call: TRBD1 (6 bases). The V and J ends lost 0 bases and 10 bases respectively, with 13 bases between them. Looked up from germline, CDR1 is GTSNPN and CDR2 is SVGIG (reference sequence). The CDR3 extends over 14 amino acids. The chain's CDR3 is CAWSVPGARSPLHF. CDR3 sequence (DNA): TGTGCCTGGAGTGTACCAGGGGCTCGCTCACCCCTCCACTTT.

This rearrangement joins TRBV24-1 to TRBJ2-1, with 14 bases lining up with TRBD2. The J segment lost 9 bases and the V segment lost 3 bases, leaving 3 bases of the junction unmatched. Germline V CDR1 and CDR2: KGHDR, SFDVKD. This CDR3 has 15 amino acids. The CDR3 here is CATSDTGTSGSEQFF. CDR3 in DNA: TGTGCCACCAGTGATACCGGGACTAGCGGGAGTGAGCAGTTCTTC.

The count of this clone is one. The J gene is TRBJ2-1, the V gene TRBV9, with TRBD1 matching 11 bases. The CDR3 runs 15 residues. Germline V gene lookup returns CDR1 SGDLS and CDR2 YYNGEE. V shed 4 bases, J shed 8 bases, and the junction held 8 bases outside the gene matches. CDR3 amino acids: CASSNRDRGSDEQFF. The DNA for the CDR3 is TGTGCCAGCAGCAACCGGGACAGGGGGTCGGATGAGCAGTTCTTC. Variable domain in full (rest from reference TRBV9 and TRBJ2-1): DSGVTQTPKHLITATGQRVTLRCSPRSGDLSVYWYQQSLDQGLQFLIQYYNGEERAKGNILERFSAQQFPDLHSELNLSSLELGDSALYFCASSNRDRGSDEQFFGPGTRLTVL.

V gene TRBV2 combines with J gene TRBJ1-6; TRBD1 matches at 9 bases. The CDR3 is 15 residues long. CDR1 is SNHLY, CDR2 FYNNEI, per germline. With V trimmed by 5 bases and J by 7 bases, 6 bases remained unmatched. The CDR3 region has the DNA TGTGCCAGCAGTTTGACCGGGACAGGGAATTCACCCCTCCACTTT. Its protein product is CASSLTGTGNSPLHF.

This clone was seen only once. The V call is TRBV28, the J call TRBJ2-7, with 10 bases identical to TRBD2. V trimming: 5 bases; J trimming: 5 bases; junction bases outside the gene matches: 12. The CDR3 has 16 amino acids. Germline V gene lookup returns CDR1 MDHEN and CDR2 SYDVKM. The CDR3 DNA sequence: TGTGCCAGCAGTCAACTAGCGGGACTAGCCGCCAACGAGCAGTACTTC. Translation: CASSQLAGLAANEQYF.

DNA of the CDR3: TGTGCCAGCAGTTTATTATGGGACAGGGGTGCGCTTGAGCATTTT. This encodes CASSLLWDRGALEHF. The chain couples TRBV27 to TRBJ1-5, with TRBD1 identical over 10 bases. CDR1 is MNHEY and CDR2 is SMNVEV in the germline V gene (reference sequence). The CDR3 consists of 15 residues. J lost 14 bases, V lost 1 base, and 11 bases had no gene match.

The chain has TRBV28 and TRBJ2-1; the match to TRBD2 covers 9 bases. There are 12 residues in the CDR3. Germline CDR1 reads MDHEN; CDR2 reads SYDVKM. J was trimmed by 12 bases and V by 2 bases; bases with no gene match: 2. For the CDR3, the DNA is TGTGCCAGCAGTTTAGCGGGGGGGCGGCAGTTCTTC. This translates into CASSLAGGRQFF.

On this clone: The same CDR3 arises from other DNA sequences in this sample as well. V usage is TRBV27 and J usage is TRBJ1-1, with unresolved D. The CDR3 runs 13 residues. CDR1 MNHEY and CDR2 SMNVEV come from the germline V gene (reference sequence). The V and J ends lost 3 bases and 3 bases respectively, with 8 bases between them. The CDR3 spells CASSLSPDTEAFF. Here the CDR3 DNA reads TGTGCCAGCAGTTTGTCGCCAGACACTGAAGCTTTCTTT.

The rearrangement links TRBV27 to TRBJ2-2; perhaps TRBD2 as D (6 bases). Per the germline V gene, CDR1 is MNHEY and CDR2 is SMNVEV (reference sequence). Trimming pared 11 bases from V and 2 bases from J, leaving 12 bases between. The CDR3 has 13 residues. The CDR3 spells CAALDYNTGELFF. The CDR3 DNA is TGTGCCGCTCTGGACTATAACACCGGGGAGCTGTTTTTT.

CDR3 residues: CASSNNPGQGNIQYF. The CDR3 bases are TGTGCCAGTAGCAACAACCCGGGACAGGGAAACATTCAGTACTTC. This chain links TRBV19 with TRBJ2-4, with 9 nucleotides matching TRBD1. The CDR3 length is 15 residues. Germline CDR1 and CDR2: LNHDA and SQIVND (reference sequence). V gave up 6 bases and J gave up 6 bases; unmatched junction bases: 9.

CDR3 DNA sequence: TGTGCCATCAGTGAGCAGGGACAGAACTCTGGAAACACCATATATTTT. Translation: CAISEQGQNSGNTIYF. This rearrangement joins TRBV10-3 to TRBJ1-3, with 7 positions matching TRBD1. The CDR3 has 16 residues. Looked up from germline, CDR1 is ENHRY and CDR2 is SYGVKD. Unmatched junction bases numbered 4, after V lost 2 bases and J lost 0 bases.

The gene calls are TRBV25-1 and TRBJ1-4; maybe TRBD1 (6 bases). The germline CDR1 and CDR2 sequences are MGHDK and SYGVNS. Trimming took 2 bases from V and 6 from J, leaving 10 bases between them. The CDR3 is 14 amino acids. The CDR3 DNA reads as TGTGCCAGCAGTGAACGACAGGTCGATGAAAAACTGTTTTTT. This codes for CASSERQVDEKLFF.

The gene calls are TRBV6-6 and TRBJ2-7; D is ambiguous. Between the trimmed V and J ends, which lost 3 bases and 6 bases, there was a span of 9 bases. The CDR3 totals 12 residues. CDR1 MNHNY and CDR2 SVGAGI come from the germline V gene (reference sequence). CDR3 residues: CASSYISSEQYF. As DNA, the CDR3 is TGTGCCAGCAGTTATATAAGTAGCGAGCAGTACTTC.